This T cell receptor (beta chain) was sequenced during a study of STAT5B mutations in CD4+ large granular lymphocyte leukemia (dated by TCRdb to 2022 to 2024). Broadly, across the study: Among healthy controls, the CDR3 'QG' motif was associated with a particular HLA allele. The study compared the TCRbeta repertoires of patients with CD4+ T-cell large granular lymphocyte leukemia against the TCRbeta repertoires of healthy blood donors. Flow cytometry performed on FACSCanto II or FACSVerse showed that the purified fractions had more than 95% purity among lymphocytes.

Based on the germline V gene, the CDR1 and CDR2 sequences are SQVTM and ANQGSEA. Clipping removes 4 bases from V and 0 bases from J, with 9 as the unmatched junction base count. Counted from cysteine to phenylalanine, this CDR3 has 16 amino acids. Just CDR3 DNA is preserved here, 48 bases in frame from base 1. A note on this clone: What this receptor recognizes is not known. No base quality information exists; no much larger clone differs at one position.

Overall results and qualifications from the work: Each patient's main leukemic clonotypes were private, but around 25% of these clonotypes showed up at low frequency in the non-leukemic repertoires of other patients. Compared with healthy CD4+ repertoires, CD4-sorted patient repertoires appeared more clonal, and this difference remained even after the putative leukemic clones were removed. Data were not HLA-matched; higher clonality in CD4+ versus CD8+ T-LGLL could reflect the relatively small sample size. Enrichment of TRBV06-family usage was observed among the top patient clones (8/27) relative to healthy controls (2/35).

The immunoSEQ assay at survey resolution was used to sequence TCRbeta rearrangements from genomic DNA. Per the source publication's procedure: In the TCR sequencing data, the lowest productive clonotype frequency that could be detected was 2.59 x 10-5. Only productive TCRbeta rearrangements, meaning sequences that were complete and in-frame, were kept for the analyses. Sample clonality was computed as Simpson clonality in the immunoSEQ Analyzer version 3.0. Clones were binned by frequency as very rare, small, medium, large (1-20%) or hyperexpanded (>20%). Generation probabilities were estimated with OLGA 1.2.3, V-gene circos plots were generated with VDJtools, specificities were searched for in VDJdb, and CDR3 motifs were identified with GLIPH. The clones in this table, taken by TCRdb from immuneACCESS, are in-frame only. Not every clone is retained; where verified, under half of the shortfall comes from an unresolved V gene, and the cause of the rest is unknown. The D gene and trimming were derived from the DNA, and the V and J assignments and clone size from that table. The sample records about 35,000 clones, roughly 65% of which are singletons. Clones ranked in the top ten supply approximately 1.6% of the sample.

The healthy control group was made up of more than 35 blood donors, and the Finnish Red Cross blood service supplied their buffy coats. All TCR-sequenced material derived from peripheral blood: patient blood samples and healthy donor buffy coats. Ficoll-Hypaque gradient centrifugation was used to isolate peripheral blood mononuclear cells. CD4+ cells were purified magnetically from the buffy coats of healthy controls. The Gentra Puregene Cell and Tissue kit was used to extract genomic DNA, and a Qubit 2.0 fluorometer was used to measure the amount of genomic DNA. The chain is encoded by TRBV29-1 joined to TRBJ2-3; TRBD1 aligns with 8 central bases. This TCR was sampled from a human donor in good health. The specimen sequenced was CD4+ T cells from blood buffy coats. CDR3 protein: CSVGVRDRPSTDTQYF. The sequence in DNA is TGCAGCGTTGGGGTTCGGGACAGGCCTAGCACAGATACGCAGTATTTT.